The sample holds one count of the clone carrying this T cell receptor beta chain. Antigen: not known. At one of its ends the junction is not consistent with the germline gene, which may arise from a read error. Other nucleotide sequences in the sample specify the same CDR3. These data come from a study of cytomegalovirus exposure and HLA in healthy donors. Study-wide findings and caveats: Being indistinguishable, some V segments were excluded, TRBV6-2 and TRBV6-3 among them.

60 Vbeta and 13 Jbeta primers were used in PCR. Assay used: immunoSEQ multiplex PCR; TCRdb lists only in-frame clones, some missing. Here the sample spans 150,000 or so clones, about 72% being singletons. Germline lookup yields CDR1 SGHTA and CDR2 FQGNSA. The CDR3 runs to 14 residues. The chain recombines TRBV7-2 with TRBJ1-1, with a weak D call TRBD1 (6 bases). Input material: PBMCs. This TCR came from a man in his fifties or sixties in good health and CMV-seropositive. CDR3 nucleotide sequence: TGTGCCAGCAGCCTAGGACAGCTGAATACTGAAGCTTTCTTT. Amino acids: CASSLGQLNTEAFF.